This T cell receptor beta chain was sequenced in a study of T cell repertoires in cytomegalovirus infection. Across the whole study: CMV epitopes, recently identified HLA-C-restricted and well-studied HLA-B-restricted, were used. Both CMV infection and a matching HLA type were indicated by public TCR beta signatures. Study-wide results and limits: Accumulated public TCR beta family frequency recognized individuals carrying CMV together with the relevant HLA.

Between the trimmed V and J ends, which lost 5 bases and 0 bases, there was a span of 7 bases. Germline values: CDR1 LNHNV, CDR2 YYDKDF (reference sequence). The CDR3 is 13 residues long. Of note for this clonotype: Antigen: not known.

TCRdb analysed the reads with MiXCR anew, one entry per CDR3 protein. The table shows hundreds of thousands of distinct CDR3 sequences, with roughly 43% occurring only once. Sample: cultured PBMCs, taken from culture after CMV antigen stimulation. The rearrangement joins TRBV15 to TRBJ1-2, with D perhaps TRBD1 (6 bases). This receptor was identified in a human donor in good health (CMV status not recorded). Some clones in this sample may be carry-over from other donors' samples. DNA for the CDR3: TGTGCCACCAGCCGGGACACTAACTATGGCTACACCTTC. Protein: CATSRDTNYGYTF.